Here is one TCR beta chain with its context. Antigen unknown. The sample comes from a study of cytomegalovirus exposure and HLA in healthy donors. The study's findings and limits: Later analysis identified about 18,000 TCR beta sequences associated with HLA alleles, using a false discovery rate threshold of 0.05.

The PCR ran on 60 Vbeta and 13 Jbeta primers. Repertoires were generated with immunoSEQ multiplex PCR, while TCRdb's copy carries only in-frame clones and drops some. The specimen's table records 150,000 to 200,000 clones. Germline V CDR1 and CDR2: SGHRS, YFSETQ. The CDR3 sequence is 12 residues long. The ends lost 3 bases at V and 8 bases at J; junction bases unmatched: 4. Sample: PBMCs. The sequence was collected from a young woman in good health and CMV-seropositive. The chain carries TRBV5-1 and TRBJ1-2; 7 bases match TRBD1. The CDR3 sequence is CASSSGQAGYTF. The CDR3 bases are TGCGCCAGCAGCTCCGGACAGGCGGGCTACACCTTC.